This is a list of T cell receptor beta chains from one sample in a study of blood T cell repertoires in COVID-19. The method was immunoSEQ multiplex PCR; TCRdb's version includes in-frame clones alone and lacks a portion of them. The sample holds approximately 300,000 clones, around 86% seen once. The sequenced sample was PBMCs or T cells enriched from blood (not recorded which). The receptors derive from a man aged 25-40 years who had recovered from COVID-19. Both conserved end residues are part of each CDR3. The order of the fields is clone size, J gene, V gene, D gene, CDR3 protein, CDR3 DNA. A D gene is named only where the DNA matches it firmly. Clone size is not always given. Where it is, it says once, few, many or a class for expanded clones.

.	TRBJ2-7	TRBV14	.	CASSQRNYLYEQYF	TGTGCCAGCAGCCAACGCAACTACCTCTACGAGCAGTACTTC
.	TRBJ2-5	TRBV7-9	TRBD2	CASSLGGSGGQETQYF	TGTGCCAGCAGCTTAGGGGGTAGCGGGGGCCAAGAGACCCAGTACTTC
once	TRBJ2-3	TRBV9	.	CASGPRGGSTDTQYF	TGTGCCAGCGGGCCCAGGGGAGGGAGCACAGATACGCAGTATTTT
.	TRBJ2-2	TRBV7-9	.	CASSPGSYNTGELFF	TGTGCCAGCAGCCCCGGGAGCTATAACACCGGGGAGCTGTTTTTT
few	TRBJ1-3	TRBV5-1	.	CASRAEASGNTIYF	TGCGCCAGCAGGGCAGAGGCCTCTGGAAACACCATATATTTT
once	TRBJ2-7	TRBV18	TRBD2	CASSLDRAELAGTYEQYF	TGTGCCAGCTCCCTGGACAGGGCAGAACTAGCGGGGACCTACGAGCAGTACTTC
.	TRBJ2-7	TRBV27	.	CASSYTRDKSYEQYF	TGTGCCAGCAGTTATACTCGGGACAAATCCTACGAGCAGTACTTC
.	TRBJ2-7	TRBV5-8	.	CASSRTGYSYEQYF	TGTGCCAGCAGCCGTACAGGGTACTCCTACGAGCAGTACTTC
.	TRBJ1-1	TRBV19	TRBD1	CAAIHSGTGKKGATEAFF	TGTGCCGCTATTCACTCGGGGACAGGAAAAAAAGGGGCCACTGAAGCTTTCTTT
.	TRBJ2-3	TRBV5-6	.	CASSLVGGSTDTQYF	TGTGCCAGCAGCTTGGTCGGCGGCAGCACAGATACGCAGTATTTT
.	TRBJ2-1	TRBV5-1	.	CASSLVTGPELEQFF	TGCGCCAGCAGCTTGGTGACGGGTCCTGAGCTGGAGCAGTTCTTC
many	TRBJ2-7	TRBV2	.	CASSEASGRSEQYF	TGTGCCAGCAGTGAAGCCAGTGGTCGATCCGAGCAGTACTTC
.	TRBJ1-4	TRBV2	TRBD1	CASSTKQGANEKLFF	TGTGCCAGCAGCACTAAACAGGGGGCTAATGAAAAACTGTTTTTT
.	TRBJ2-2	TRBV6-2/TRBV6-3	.	CASSVIANTGELFF	TGTGCCAGCAGCGTAATCGCGAACACCGGGGAGCTGTTTTTT
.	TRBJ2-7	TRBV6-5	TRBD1	CASRRDRYQAQYF	TGTGCCAGCAGACGGGACAGGTATCAGGCGCAGTACTTC
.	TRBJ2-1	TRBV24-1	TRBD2	CATGSGSGHEQFF	TGTGCCACAGGGAGCGGGAGTGGCCATGAGCAGTTCTTC
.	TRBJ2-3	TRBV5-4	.	CASSPGQPLDTQYF	TGTGCCAGCAGCCCAGGACAGCCTCTAGATACGCAGTATTTT
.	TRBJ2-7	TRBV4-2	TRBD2	CASSQAAGGPEEQYF	TGTGCCAGCAGCCAAGCGGCGGGGGGGCCTGAAGAGCAGTACTTC
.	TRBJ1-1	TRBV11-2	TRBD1	CASSSPTGEDSEAFF	TGTGCCAGCAGCTCACCGACAGGGGAAGATTCTGAAGCTTTCTTT
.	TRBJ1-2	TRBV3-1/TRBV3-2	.	CASSQDLTLGYTF	TGTGCCAGCAGCCAAGATCTCACTTTGGGCTACACCTTC
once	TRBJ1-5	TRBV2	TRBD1	CASRLTGVGQPQHF	TGTGCCAGCAGGCTGACAGGGGTGGGTCAGCCCCAGCATTTT
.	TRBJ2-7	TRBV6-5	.	CASSYGRDVGEQYF	TGTGCCAGCAGTTACGGACGGGATGTGGGGGAGCAGTACTTC
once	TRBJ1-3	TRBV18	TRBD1	CASSPLTGGSRSGNTIYF	TGTGCCAGCTCACCACTAACAGGGGGATCCCGCTCTGGAAACACCATATATTTT
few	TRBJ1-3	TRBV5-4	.	CASSQEGGVRYGNTIYF	TGTGCCAGCAGCCAGGAAGGAGGGGTTAGATACGGAAACACCATATATTTT
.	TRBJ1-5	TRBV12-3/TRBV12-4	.	CASRRSSNQPQHF	TGTGCCAGCAGGCGTTCCAGCAATCAGCCCCAGCATTTT
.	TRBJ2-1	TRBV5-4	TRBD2	CASSLGGTSIDEQFF	TGTGCCAGCAGCTTGGGGGGGACTAGTATCGATGAGCAGTTCTTC
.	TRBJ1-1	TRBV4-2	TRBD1	CASSRPGTGGFGTEAFF	TGTGCCAGCAGCCGGCCCGGGACAGGGGGCTTTGGGACTGAAGCTTTCTTT